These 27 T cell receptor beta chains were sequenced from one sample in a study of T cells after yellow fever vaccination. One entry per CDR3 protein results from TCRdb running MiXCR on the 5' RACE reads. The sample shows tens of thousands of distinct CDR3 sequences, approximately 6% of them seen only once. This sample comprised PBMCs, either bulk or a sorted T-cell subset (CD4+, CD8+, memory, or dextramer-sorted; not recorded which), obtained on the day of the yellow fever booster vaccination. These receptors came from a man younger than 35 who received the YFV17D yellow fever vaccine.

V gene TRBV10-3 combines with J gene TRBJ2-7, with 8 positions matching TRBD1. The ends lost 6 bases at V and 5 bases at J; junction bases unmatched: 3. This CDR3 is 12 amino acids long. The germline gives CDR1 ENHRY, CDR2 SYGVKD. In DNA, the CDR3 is TGTGCCATCAGCATGACAGGGGACGAGCAGTACTTC. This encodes CAISMTGDEQYF.

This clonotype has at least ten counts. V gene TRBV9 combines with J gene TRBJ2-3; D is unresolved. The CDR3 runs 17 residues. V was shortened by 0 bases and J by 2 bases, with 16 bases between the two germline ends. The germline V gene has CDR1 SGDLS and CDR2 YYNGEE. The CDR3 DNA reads TGTGCCAGCAGCGTAGGTTCTGGACCGCTCTTCACAGATACGCAGTATTTT. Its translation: CASSVGSGPLFTDTQYF.

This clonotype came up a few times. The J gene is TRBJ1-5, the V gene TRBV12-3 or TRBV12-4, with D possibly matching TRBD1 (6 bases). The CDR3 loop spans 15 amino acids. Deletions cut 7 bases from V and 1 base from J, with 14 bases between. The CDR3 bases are TGTGCCAGCACCTCCACAGGGATGAGCAATCAGCCCCAGCATTTT. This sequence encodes CASTSTGMSNQPQHF.

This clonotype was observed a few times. CDR3 in amino acids: CASSEGLFTF. The CDR3, as DNA: TGTGCCAGCAGTGAAGGGCTTTTCACCTTC. The chain recombines TRBV6-1 with TRBJ1-2; no clear D. This CDR3 contains 10 residues. Germline V gene lookup returns CDR1 MNHNS and CDR2 SASEGT. The V end was cut by 1 base, the J end by 13 bases, with 7 bases between.

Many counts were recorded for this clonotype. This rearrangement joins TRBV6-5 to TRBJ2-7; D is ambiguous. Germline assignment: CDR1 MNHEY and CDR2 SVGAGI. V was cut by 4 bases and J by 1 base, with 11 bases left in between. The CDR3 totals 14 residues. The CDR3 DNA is TGTGCCAGCAGTTTCCGAGAGCGTTCCTACGAGCAGTACTTC. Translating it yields CASSFRERSYEQYF.

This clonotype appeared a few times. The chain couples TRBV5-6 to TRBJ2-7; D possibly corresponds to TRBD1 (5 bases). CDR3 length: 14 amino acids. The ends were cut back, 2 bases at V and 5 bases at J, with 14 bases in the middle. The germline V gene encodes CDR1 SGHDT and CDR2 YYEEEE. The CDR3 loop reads CASSFSDIGHEQYV. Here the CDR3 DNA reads TGTGCCAGCAGCTTTTCGGACATAGGGCACGAGCAGTACGTC.

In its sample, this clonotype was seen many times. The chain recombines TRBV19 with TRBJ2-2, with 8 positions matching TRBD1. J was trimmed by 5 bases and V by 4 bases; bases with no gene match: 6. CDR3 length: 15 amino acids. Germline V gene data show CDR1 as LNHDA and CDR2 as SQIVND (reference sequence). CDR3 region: CASSTPGGRTGELFF. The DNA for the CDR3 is TGTGCCAGTAGTACCCCAGGGGGCAGAACCGGGGAGCTGTTTTTT.

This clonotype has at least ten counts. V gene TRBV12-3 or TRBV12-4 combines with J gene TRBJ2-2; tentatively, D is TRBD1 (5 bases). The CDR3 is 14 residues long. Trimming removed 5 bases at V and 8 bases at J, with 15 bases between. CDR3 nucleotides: TGTGCCAGCAGTCCATCAGGGTTCGCGGGGGAGCTGTTTTTT. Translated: CASSPSGFAGELFF.

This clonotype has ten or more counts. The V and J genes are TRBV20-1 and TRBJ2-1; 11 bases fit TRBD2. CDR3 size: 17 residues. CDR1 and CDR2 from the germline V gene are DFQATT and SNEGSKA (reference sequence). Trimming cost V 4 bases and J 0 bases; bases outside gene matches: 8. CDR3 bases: TGCAGTGCTATTACTAGCGGGGGCCGGAGCTCCTACAATGAGCAGTTCTTC. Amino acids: CSAITSGGRSSYNEQFF.

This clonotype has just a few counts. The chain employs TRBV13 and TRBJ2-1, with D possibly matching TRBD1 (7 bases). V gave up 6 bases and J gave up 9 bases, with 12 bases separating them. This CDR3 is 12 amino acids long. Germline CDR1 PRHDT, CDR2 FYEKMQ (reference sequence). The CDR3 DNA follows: TGTGCCAGCAGACGACAGGGAGGTGAGCAGTTCTTC. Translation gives CASRRQGGEQFF.

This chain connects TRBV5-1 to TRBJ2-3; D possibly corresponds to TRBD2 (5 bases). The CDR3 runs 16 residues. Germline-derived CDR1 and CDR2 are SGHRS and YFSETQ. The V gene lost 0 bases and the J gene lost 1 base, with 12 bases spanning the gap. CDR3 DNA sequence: TGCGCCAGCAGCTTGGTTTCGGGAAGTGGCACAGATACGCAGTATTTT. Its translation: CASSLVSGSGTDTQYF.

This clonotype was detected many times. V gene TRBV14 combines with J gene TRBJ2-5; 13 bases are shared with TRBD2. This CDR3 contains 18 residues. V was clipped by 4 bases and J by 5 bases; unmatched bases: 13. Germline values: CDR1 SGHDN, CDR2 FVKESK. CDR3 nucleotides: TGTGCCAGCAGCCCCGGACTAGCGGGGGCCCTATCCAGGGAGACCCAGTACTTC. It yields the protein CASSPGLAGALSRETQYF.

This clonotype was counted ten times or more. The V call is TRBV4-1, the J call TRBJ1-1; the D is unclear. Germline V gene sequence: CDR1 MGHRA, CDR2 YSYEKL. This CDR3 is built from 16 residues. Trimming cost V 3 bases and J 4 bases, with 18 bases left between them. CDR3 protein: CASSQALNRALTEAFF. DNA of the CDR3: TGCGCCAGCAGCCAGGCTTTAAACCGGGCCCTCACTGAAGCTTTCTTT.

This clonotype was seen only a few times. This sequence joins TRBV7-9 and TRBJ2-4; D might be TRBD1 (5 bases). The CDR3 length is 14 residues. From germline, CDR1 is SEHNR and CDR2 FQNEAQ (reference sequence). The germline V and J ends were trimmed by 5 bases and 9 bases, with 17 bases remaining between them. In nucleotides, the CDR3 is TGTGCCAGCAGCGAGAACAGGTGGTTAGGCATTCAGTACTTC. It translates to CASSENRWLGIQYF.

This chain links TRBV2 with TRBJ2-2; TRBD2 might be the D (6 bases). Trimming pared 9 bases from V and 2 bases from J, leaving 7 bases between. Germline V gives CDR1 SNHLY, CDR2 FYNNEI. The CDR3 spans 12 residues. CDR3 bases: TGTGCCAGGGGGGGTAACACCGGGGAGCTGTTTTTT. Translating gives CARGGNTGELFF.

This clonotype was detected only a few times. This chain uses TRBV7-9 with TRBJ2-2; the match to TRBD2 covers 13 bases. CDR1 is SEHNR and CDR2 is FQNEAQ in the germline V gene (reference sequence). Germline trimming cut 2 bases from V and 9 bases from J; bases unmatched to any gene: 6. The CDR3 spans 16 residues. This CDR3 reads CASSLRRLAGGRELFF. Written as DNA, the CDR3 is TGTGCCAGCAGCTTACGAAGACTAGCGGGGGGTCGGGAGCTGTTTTTT. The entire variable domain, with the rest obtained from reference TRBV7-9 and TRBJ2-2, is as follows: DTGVSQNPRHKITKRGQNVTFRCDPISEHNRLYWYRQTLGQGPEFLTYFQNEAQLEKSRLLSDRFSAERPKGSFSTLEIQRTEQGDSAMYLCASSLRRLAGGRELFFGEGSRLTVL.

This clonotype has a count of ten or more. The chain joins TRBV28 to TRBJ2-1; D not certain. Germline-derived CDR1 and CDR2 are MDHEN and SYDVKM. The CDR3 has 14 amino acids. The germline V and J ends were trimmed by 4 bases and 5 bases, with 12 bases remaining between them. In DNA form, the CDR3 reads TGTGCCAGCAGTTCCTGGACCGACGACAATGAGCAGTTCTTC. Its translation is CASSSWTDDNEQFF.

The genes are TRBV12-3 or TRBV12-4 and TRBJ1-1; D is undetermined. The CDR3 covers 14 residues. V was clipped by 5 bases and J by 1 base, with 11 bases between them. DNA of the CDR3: TGTGCCAGCAGTAGCTCGGGCCCGAACACTGAAGCTTTCTTT. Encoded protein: CASSSSGPNTEAFF.

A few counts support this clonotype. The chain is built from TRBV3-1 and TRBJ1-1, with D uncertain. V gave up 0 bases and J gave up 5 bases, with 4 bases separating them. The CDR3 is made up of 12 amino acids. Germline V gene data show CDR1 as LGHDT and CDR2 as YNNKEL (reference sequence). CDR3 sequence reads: CASSQEGTEAFF. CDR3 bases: TGTGCCAGCAGCCAAGAAGGGACTGAAGCTTTCTTT.

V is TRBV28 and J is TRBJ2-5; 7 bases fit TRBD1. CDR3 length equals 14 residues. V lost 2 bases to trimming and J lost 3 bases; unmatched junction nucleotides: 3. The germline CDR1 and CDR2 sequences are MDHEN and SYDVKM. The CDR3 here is CASSLGTEKETQYF. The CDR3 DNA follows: TGTGCCAGCAGTTTAGGGACAGAGAAAGAGACCCAGTACTTC.

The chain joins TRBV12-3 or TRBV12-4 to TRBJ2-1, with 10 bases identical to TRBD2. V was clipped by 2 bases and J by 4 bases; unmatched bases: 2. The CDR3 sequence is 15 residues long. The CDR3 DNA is TGTGCCAGCAGTTTATTACTAGCGGGGTACAATGAGCAGTTCTTC. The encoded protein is CASSLLLAGYNEQFF.

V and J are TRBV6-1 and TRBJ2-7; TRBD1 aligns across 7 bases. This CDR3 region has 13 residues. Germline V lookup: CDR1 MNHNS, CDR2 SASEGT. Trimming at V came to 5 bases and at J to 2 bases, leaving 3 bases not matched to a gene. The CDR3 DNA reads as TGTGCCAGCAGTCGTGGGACAGCCTACGAGCAGTACGTC. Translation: CASSRGTAYEQYV.

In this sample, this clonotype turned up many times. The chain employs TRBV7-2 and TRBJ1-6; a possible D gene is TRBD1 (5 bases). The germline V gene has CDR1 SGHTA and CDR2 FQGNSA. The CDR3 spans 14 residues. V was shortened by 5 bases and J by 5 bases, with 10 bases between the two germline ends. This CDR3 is CASSLGAHNSPLHF. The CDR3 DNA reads TGTGCCAGCAGCCTAGGGGCCCATAATTCACCCCTCCACTTT.

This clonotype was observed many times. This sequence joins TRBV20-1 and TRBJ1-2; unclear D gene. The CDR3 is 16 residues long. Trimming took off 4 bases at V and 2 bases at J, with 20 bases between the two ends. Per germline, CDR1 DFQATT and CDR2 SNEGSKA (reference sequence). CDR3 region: CSAIQPSYHENYGYTF. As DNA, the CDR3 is TGCAGTGCTATCCAACCTAGTTATCATGAGAACTATGGCTACACCTTC.

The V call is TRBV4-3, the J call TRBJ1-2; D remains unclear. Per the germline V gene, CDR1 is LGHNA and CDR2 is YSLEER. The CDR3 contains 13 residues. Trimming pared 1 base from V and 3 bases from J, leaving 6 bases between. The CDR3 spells CASSQVLDYGYTF. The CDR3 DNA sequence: TGCGCCAGCAGCCAAGTTTTGGACTATGGCTACACCTTC.

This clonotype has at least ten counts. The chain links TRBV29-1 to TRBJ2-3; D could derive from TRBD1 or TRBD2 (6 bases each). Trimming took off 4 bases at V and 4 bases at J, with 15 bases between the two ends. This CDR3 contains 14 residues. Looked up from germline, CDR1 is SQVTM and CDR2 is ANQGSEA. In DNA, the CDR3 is TGCAGCGTTGGGTGGGGGGCTAGCCCAGATACGCAGTATTTT. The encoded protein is CSVGWGASPDTQYF.

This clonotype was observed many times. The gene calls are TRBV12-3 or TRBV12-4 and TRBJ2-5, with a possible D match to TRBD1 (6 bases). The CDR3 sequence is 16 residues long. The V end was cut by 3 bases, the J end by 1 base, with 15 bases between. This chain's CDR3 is CASSFPHRGSQETQYF. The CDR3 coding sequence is TGTGCCAGCAGTTTCCCCCATAGGGGGAGCCAAGAGACCCAGTACTTC.